This T cell receptor (beta chain) came from a study of blood T cell repertoires in COVID-19. Study at large: The United States, Italy and Spain provided the acute and convalescent COVID-19 samples. From T cells, B-cell-depleted T cells, or PBMCs came the material, which was cDNA or gDNA.

Repertoires were generated with immunoSEQ multiplex PCR, while TCRdb's copy carries only in-frame clones and drops some. The sample gives about 100,000 clones, 80% to 90% of which show up once; around 9.4% is in the top ten. The CDR3 loop spans 19 amino acids. Losses at the gene ends were 3 bases for V and 2 bases for J; bases not matched to a gene: 19. The germline gives CDR1 GTSNPN, CDR2 SVGIG (reference sequence). Sequencing was performed on peripheral blood. This clonotype was sampled from a middle-aged man with active or convalescent COVID-19. The V and J genes are TRBV30 and TRBJ2-5, with 9 bases matching TRBD2. CDR3 nucleotide sequence: TGTGCCTGGAGGGTATGGAAAGAGCGGGGCGGGGGGGATCAAGAGACCCAGTACTTC. It is translated as CAWRVWKERGGGDQETQYF.